What follows describes a single T cell receptor (beta chain). Antigen: not known. A much bigger clone sits one base away, suggesting this may be a read error. These data belong to a study of tumor-infiltrating lymphocytes in primary liver carcinoma. Study summary: Patients underwent resection of primary liver carcinoma.

The authors took blood RNA from unsorted whole blood and also extracted germline DNA. They drew about 3.8 milliliters of peripheral blood before surgery. The CDR3 runs 15 residues. Losses at the gene ends were 6 bases for V and 6 bases for J; bases not matched to a gene: 9. Broader study findings: Tumor-adjacent and tumor-blood pairs showed less overlap than tumor region pairs. No comparison of CD4+ and CD8+ repertoires was made, since the samples were bulk unsorted.

With around 490 ng total RNA as template and a constant-region primer, TCR beta cDNA was made. Nested multiplex PCR, run for three rounds with slightly modified ARM-PCR, yielded TCR beta libraries. It was with TRBV1-TRBV30 forward primers and a C-beta reverse primer that the first two PCR rounds were run, at roughly 11 cycles each. TCRdb fed the multiplex PCR reads into MiXCR, producing one record per CDR3 protein. This table holds about 350,000 distinct CDR3 sequences, about two thirds found once. The chain recombines TRBV12-3 or TRBV12-4 with TRBJ1-5; 9 positions match TRBD1. The sequence came from a man aged 40-49 years with primary liver carcinoma and hepatitis B virus infection. Sequences were obtained from peripheral blood. CDR3 bases: TGTGCCAGCAGGCCCGGGACAGGGAGGATTCAGCCCCAGCATTTT. Translating it yields CASRPGTGRIQPQHF.